One TCR beta chain is described in this entry. V gave up 6 bases and J gave up 2 bases, with 4 bases separating them. CDR3 length: 11 amino acids. Germline V gene lookup returns CDR1 SNHLY and CDR2 FYNNEI. This sample was included in a study of blood T cell repertoires in COVID-19. On the study more broadly: Sites across the United States, Italy and Spain contributed samples from acute and convalescent COVID-19. Sources were T cells, B-cell-depleted T cells, or PBMCs; the material itself was cDNA or gDNA.

Original processing methods: How many nucleated cells were present was estimated from reference gene primer amplification. The method was immunoSEQ multiplex PCR; TCRdb's version includes in-frame clones alone and lacks a portion of them. That table gives V, J and clone size, and the DNA gave D and trimming. Among about 73,000 clones, approximately 82% were seen once, and the ten largest hold 5.3%. Sequencing was done on a sample of peripheral blood. The TCR comes from a man between 50 and 59 years old with active COVID-19. This sequence joins TRBV2 and TRBJ2-5; no reliable D call. CDR3 in DNA: TGTGCCAGCAGCCCACAAGAGACCCAGTACTTC. The encoded protein is CASSPQETQYF.